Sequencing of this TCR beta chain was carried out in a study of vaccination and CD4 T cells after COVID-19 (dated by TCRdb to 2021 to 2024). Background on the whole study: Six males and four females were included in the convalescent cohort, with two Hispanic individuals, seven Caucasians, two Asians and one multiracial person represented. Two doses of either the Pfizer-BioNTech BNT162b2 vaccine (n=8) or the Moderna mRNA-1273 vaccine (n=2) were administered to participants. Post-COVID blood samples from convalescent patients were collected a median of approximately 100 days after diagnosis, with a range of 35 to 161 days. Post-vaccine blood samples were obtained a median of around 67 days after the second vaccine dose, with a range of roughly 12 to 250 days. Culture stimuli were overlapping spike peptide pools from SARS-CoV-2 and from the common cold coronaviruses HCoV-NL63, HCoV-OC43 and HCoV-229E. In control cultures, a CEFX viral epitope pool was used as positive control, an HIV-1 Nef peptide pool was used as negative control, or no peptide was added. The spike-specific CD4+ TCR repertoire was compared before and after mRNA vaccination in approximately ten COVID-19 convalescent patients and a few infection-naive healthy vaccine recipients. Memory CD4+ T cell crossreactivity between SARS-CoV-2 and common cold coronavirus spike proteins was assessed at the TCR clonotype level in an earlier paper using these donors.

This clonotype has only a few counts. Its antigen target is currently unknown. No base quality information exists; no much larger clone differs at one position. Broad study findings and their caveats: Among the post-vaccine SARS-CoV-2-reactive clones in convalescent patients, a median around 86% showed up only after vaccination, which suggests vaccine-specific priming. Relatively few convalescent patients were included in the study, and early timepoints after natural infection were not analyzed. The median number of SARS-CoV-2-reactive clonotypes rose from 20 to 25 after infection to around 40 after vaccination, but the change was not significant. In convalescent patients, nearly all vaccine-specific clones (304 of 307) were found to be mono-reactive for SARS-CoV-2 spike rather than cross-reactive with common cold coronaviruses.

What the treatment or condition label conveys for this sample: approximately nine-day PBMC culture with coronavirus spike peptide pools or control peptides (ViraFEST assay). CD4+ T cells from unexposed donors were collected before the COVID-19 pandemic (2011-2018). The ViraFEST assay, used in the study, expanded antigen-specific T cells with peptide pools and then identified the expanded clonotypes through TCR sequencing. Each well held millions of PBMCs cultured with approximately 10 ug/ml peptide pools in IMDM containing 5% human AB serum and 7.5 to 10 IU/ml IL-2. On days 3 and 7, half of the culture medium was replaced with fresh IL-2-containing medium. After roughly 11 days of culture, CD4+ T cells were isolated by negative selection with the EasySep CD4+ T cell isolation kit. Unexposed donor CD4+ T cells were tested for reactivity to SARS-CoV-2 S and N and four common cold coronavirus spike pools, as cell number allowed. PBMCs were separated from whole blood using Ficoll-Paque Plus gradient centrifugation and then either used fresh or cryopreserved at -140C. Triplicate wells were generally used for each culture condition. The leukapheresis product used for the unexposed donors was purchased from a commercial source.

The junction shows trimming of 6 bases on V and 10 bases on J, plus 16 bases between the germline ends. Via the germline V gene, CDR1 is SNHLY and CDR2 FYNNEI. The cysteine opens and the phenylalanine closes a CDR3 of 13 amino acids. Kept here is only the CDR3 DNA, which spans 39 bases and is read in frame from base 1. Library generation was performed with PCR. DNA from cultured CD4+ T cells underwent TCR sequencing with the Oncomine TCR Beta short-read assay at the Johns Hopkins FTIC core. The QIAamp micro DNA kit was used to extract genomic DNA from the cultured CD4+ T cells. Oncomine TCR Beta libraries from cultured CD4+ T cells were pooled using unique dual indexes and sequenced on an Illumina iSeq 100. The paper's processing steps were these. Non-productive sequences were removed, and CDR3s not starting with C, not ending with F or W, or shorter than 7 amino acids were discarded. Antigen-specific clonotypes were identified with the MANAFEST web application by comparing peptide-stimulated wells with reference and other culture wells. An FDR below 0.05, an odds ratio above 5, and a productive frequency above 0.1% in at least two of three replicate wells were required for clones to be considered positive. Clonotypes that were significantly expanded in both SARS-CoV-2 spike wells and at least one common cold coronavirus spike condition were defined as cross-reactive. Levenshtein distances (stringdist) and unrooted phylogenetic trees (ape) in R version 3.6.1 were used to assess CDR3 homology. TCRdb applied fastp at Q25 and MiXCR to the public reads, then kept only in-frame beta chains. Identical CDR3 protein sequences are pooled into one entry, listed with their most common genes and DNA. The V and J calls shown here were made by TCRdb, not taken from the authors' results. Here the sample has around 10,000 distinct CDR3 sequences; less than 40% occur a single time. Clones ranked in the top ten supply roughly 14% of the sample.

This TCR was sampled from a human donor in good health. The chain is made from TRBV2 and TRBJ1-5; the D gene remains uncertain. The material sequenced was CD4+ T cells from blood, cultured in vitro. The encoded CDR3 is CASSGGSIQPQHF. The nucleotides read TGTGCCAGCAGCGGAGGGTCGATCCAACCCCAGCATTTT.